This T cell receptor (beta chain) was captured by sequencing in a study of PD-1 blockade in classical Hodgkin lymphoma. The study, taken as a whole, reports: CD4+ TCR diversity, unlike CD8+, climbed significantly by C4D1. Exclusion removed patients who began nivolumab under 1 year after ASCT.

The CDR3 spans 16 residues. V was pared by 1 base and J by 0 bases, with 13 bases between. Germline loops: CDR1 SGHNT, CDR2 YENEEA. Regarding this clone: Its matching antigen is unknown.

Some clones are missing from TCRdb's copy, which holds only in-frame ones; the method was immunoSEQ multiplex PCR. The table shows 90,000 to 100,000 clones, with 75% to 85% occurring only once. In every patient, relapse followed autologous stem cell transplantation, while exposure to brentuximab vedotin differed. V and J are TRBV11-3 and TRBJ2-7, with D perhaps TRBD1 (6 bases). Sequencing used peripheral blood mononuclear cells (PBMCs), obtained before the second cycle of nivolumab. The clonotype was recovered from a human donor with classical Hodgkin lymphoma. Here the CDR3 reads CASSLVGGIGSYEQYF. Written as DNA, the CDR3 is TGTGCCAGCAGCTTAGTAGGGGGAATCGGCTCCTACGAGCAGTACTTC.